Following are 32 T cell receptor beta chains from one sample sequenced in a study of blood T cell repertoires in COVID-19. Sequencing used immunoSEQ multiplex PCR; TCRdb keeps in-frame clones, though not all of them. The top ten clones hold about 20% of a sample with roughly 220,000 clones, approximately 80% of them seen once. Sequences were obtained from peripheral blood. These receptors were taken from a man aged 25 to 40 with active or convalescent COVID-19.

The gene calls are TRBV28 and TRBJ2-5; 8 bases fit TRBD2. V was clipped by 8 bases and J by 4 bases; unmatched bases: 15. The length of the CDR3 is 16 residues. Germline CDR1 reads MDHEN; CDR2 reads SYDVKM. Here the CDR3 DNA reads TGTGCCAGCGGGTCCAGCGGGAGTCATTCACTAGAGACCCAGTACTTC. Translation: CASGSSGSHSLETQYF.

The rearrangement joins TRBV3-1 (or the pseudogene TRBV3-2) to TRBJ2-1, with TRBD1 identical over 8 bases. Germline V gene data show CDR1 as LGHDT and CDR2 as YNNKEL (reference sequence). V shed 3 bases and J 4 bases; nucleotides not matched to a gene: 5. The CDR3 has 15 amino acids. CDR3 DNA: TGTGCCAGCAGCCACGGGACAGGATCTTACAATGAGCAGTTCTTC. Protein sequence: CASSHGTGSYNEQFF.

The V gene is TRBV18, the J gene TRBJ2-3; 11 bases are a match to TRBD1. Germline V gene sequence: CDR1 KGHSH, CDR2 LQKENI. This CDR3 is built from 12 residues. Trimming removed 6 bases from V and 14 bases from J; junction bases left unmatched: 7. CDR3 sequence: CASSPDRGLPYF. CDR3 bases: TGTGCCAGCTCGCCGGACAGGGGGCTGCCGTATTTT.

The chain employs TRBV29-1 and TRBJ1-1; 11 bases map to TRBD1. The trim removed 6 bases at V and 4 bases at J, leaving 7 bases unmatched. Germline V lookup: CDR1 SQVTM, CDR2 ANQGSEA. The CDR3 length is 14 residues. For the CDR3, the DNA is TGCAGCGTCGTCCGGGGACAGGGGGGCACTGAAGCTTTCTTT. Translated, it gives CSVVRGQGGTEAFF.

The chain links TRBV6-6 to TRBJ2-7, with TRBD2 identical over 9 bases. With V trimmed by 4 bases and J by 4 bases, 8 bases remained unmatched. In germline, CDR1 is MNHNY, CDR2 SVGAGI (reference sequence). This CDR3 has 15 residues. CDR3 amino acids: CASSSQAGGPYEQYF. In DNA form, the CDR3 reads TGTGCCAGCAGTTCCCAGGCGGGAGGGCCTTACGAGCAGTACTTC.

This CDR3 reads CASSLARGTGTNEAFF. The CDR3 DNA sequence: TGCGCCAGCAGCTTGGCGAGGGGGACGGGAACAAATGAAGCTTTCTTT. The rearrangement joins TRBV5-1 to TRBJ1-1; D possibly corresponds to TRBD1 (6 bases). Germline CDR1 reads SGHRS; CDR2 reads YFSETQ. V lost 0 bases, J lost 7 bases, and 19 bases lay in between. The CDR3 loop spans 16 amino acids. The full variable domain, rest sourced from reference TRBV5-1 and TRBJ1-1, is KAGVTQTPRYLIKTRGQQVTLSCSPISGHRSVSWYQQTPGQGLQFLFEYFSETQRNKGNFPGRFSGRQFSNSRSEMNVSTLELGDSALYLCASSLARGTGTNEAFFGQGTRLTVV.

This chain joins TRBV28 and TRBJ1-2; possible D gene TRBD1, 5 bases. The CDR3 has 11 amino acids. The V end lost 7 bases, the J end lost 6 bases, and 9 bases lay between the germline ends. Germline V CDR1 and CDR2: MDHEN, SYDVKM. CDR3 bases: TGTGCCAGCACACAGGCGCATGGCTACACCTTC. As protein: CASTQAHGYTF.

The V and J genes are TRBV4-2 and TRBJ2-2, with TRBD1 matching over 10 bases. In germline, CDR1 is LGHNA, CDR2 YNFKEQ. CDR3 length: 15 residues. Trimming cost V 1 base and J 5 bases; bases outside gene matches: 1. This chain's CDR3 is CASSQGTGGTGELFF. The CDR3 DNA sequence: TGTGCCAGCAGCCAAGGGACAGGGGGGACCGGGGAGCTGTTTTTT.

The gene calls are TRBV13 and TRBJ2-2, with 8 bases fitting TRBD2. The CDR3 runs 18 residues. V was pared by 0 bases and J by 6 bases, with 12 bases of the junction left unmatched. Germline CDR1 reads PRHDT; CDR2 reads FYEKMQ (reference sequence). CDR3 sequence: CASSLGLTGGPFAGELFF. The CDR3 DNA is TGTGCCAGCAGCTTAGGCCTGACGGGGGGGCCCTTCGCCGGGGAGCTGTTTTTT.

The V and J genes are TRBV24-1 and TRBJ2-1; 10 nucleotides agree with TRBD2. The junction had 12 bases not matched to a gene; V was cut back by 1 base and J by 7 bases. CDR3 length: 18 residues. Germline CDR1 is KGHDR and CDR2 is SFDVKD. CDR3 coding DNA: TGTGCCACCAGTGATTTCCCAGGCCCTAGCGGGAGTTTTAATGAGCAGTTCTTC. Amino acids: CATSDFPGPSGSFNEQFF.

The chain joins TRBV19 to TRBJ2-7; possible D gene TRBD2, 6 bases. Germline loops: CDR1 LNHDA, CDR2 SQIVND (reference sequence). V lost 5 bases, J lost 1 base, and 18 bases lay in between. The CDR3 has 16 residues. The CDR3 DNA reads TGTGCCAGTAGTGTCAATACGGAGGGACCTTCCTACGAGCAGTACTTC. Translated, it gives CASSVNTEGPSYEQYF.

Only one count was recorded for this clone. V gene TRBV6-5 combines with J gene TRBJ1-2; D gene uncertain. CDR3 length: 13 residues. The V and J ends lost 5 bases and 4 bases respectively, with 11 bases between them. Germline CDR1 and CDR2: MNHEY and SVGAGI. CDR3 nucleotide sequence: TGTGCCAGCAGTCGAGGAAGACCCTATGGCTACACCTTC. Amino acid sequence: CASSRGRPYGYTF.

This chain links TRBV30 with TRBJ1-1, with a tentative D call TRBD1 (5 bases). Trimming removed 5 bases from V and 14 bases from J, with 24 bases in between. Germline V gene lookup returns CDR1 GTSNPN and CDR2 SVGIG (reference sequence). The length of the CDR3 is 13 residues. CDR3 sequence (DNA): TGTGCCTGGGGCGCCGATTCCATAGGAGGGACCTTCTTT. Translating it yields CAWGADSIGGTFF. The full variable domain, in which reference TRBV30 and TRBJ1-1 provide the parts outside the CDR3, is SQTIHQWPATLVQPVGSPLSLECTVEGTSNPNLYWYRQAAGRGLQLLFYSVGIGQISSEVPQNLSASRPQDRQFILSSKKLLLSDSGFYLCAWGADSIGGTFFGQGTRLTVV.

CDR3 nucleotide sequence: TGTGCCAGCAGCCTCAGCGGGGACCCCAGCTCCTACGAGCAGTACTTC. It yields the protein CASSLSGDPSSYEQYF. The V gene is TRBV4-2, the J gene TRBJ2-7; 7 nucleotides line up with TRBD2. Per germline, CDR1 LGHNA and CDR2 YNFKEQ. The CDR3 runs 16 residues. V shed 4 bases, J shed 0 bases, and the junction held 9 bases outside the gene matches.

This clone was observed a few times. This rearrangement joins TRBV5-1 to TRBJ2-1; perhaps TRBD2 as D (7 bases). The CDR3 consists of 15 residues. Germline lookup yields CDR1 SGHRS and CDR2 YFSETQ. Deletions cut 3 bases from V and 5 bases from J, with 15 bases between. In DNA, the CDR3 is TGCGCCAGCAGCTCGATAGGGGGGGCCGACAATGAGCAGTTCTTC. Translating it yields CASSSIGGADNEQFF.

The CDR3 DNA is TGTGCCAGCAGTTTGGGACAGGATCAGCCCCAGCATTTT. It is translated as CASSLGQDQPQHF. The chain couples TRBV6-2 or TRBV6-3 to TRBJ1-5, with 8 nucleotides matching TRBD1. Germline lookup yields CDR1 MNHEY and CDR2 SVGEGT. The length of the CDR3 is 13 residues. The V gene end was trimmed by 4 bases and the J gene end by 5 bases; junction bases not matched to a gene: 1.

This sequence joins TRBV28 and TRBJ1-3; 7 nucleotides align to TRBD1. CDR1 is MDHEN, CDR2 SYDVKM, per germline. The CDR3 length is 14 residues. J was trimmed by 3 bases and V by 10 bases; bases with no gene match: 9. In DNA, the CDR3 is TGTGCCACTATGACAGGGTCTATTGGAAACACCATATATTTT. Translating it yields CATMTGSIGNTIYF.

This clone has just one count. The chain combines TRBV30 with TRBJ1-2; weak D call: TRBD1 (5 bases). CDR1 is GTSNPN and CDR2 is SVGIG in the germline V gene (reference sequence). V lost 3 bases and J lost 2, with 16 bases in between. This CDR3 region has 15 residues. The CDR3 loop is CAWRGGRGRNYGYTF. The CDR3, as DNA: TGTGCCTGGAGGGGGGGAAGGGGTCGGAACTATGGCTACACCTTC.

The rearrangement links TRBV2 to TRBJ2-1; no clear D gene. The CDR3 is 13 residues long. CDR1 SNHLY and CDR2 FYNNEI come from the germline V gene. Deletions cut 11 bases from V and 7 bases from J, with 18 bases between. The CDR3 region has the DNA TGTGCCGCCCGAGACCCTCTCGGGAATGAGCAGTTCTTC. This gives the protein CAARDPLGNEQFF. Full variable domain (missing parts from reference TRBV2 and TRBJ2-1): EPEVTQTPSHQVTQMGQEVILRCVPISNHLYFYWYRQILGQKVEFLVSFYNNEISEKSEIFDDQFSVERPDGSNFTLKIRSTKLEDSAMYFCAARDPLGNEQFFGPGTRLTVL.

The genes are TRBV5-1 and TRBJ2-2; D is undetermined. The V gene lost 2 bases and the J gene lost 7 bases, with 18 bases spanning the gap. This CDR3 region has 16 residues. In germline, CDR1 is SGHRS, CDR2 YFSETQ. DNA of the CDR3: TGCGCCAGCAGCTTTGGGCACAGCCCCCTCGGCGGGGAGCTGTTTTTT. Residues: CASSFGHSPLGGELFF.

The V gene is TRBV2, the J gene TRBJ1-5, with 7 bases aligning to TRBD1. V lost 0 bases to trimming and J lost 7 bases; unmatched junction nucleotides: 6. This CDR3 region has 15 residues. Per the germline V gene, CDR1 is SNHLY and CDR2 is FYNNEI. CDR3 sequence: CASSEADRKGQPQHF. CDR3 DNA sequence: TGTGCCAGCAGTGAAGCGGACAGGAAGGGGCAGCCCCAGCATTTT.

The V and J genes are TRBV2 and TRBJ2-7; 7 nucleotides line up with TRBD1. V dropped 6 bases and J dropped 2; count of bases not matched to a gene: 10. This CDR3 has 15 residues. The germline V gene encodes CDR1 SNHLY and CDR2 FYNNEI. The CDR3 loop reads CASRDSGTATYEQYF. CDR3 bases: TGTGCCAGCAGGGATTCCGGGACAGCAACCTACGAGCAGTACTTC.

The chain employs TRBV5-6 and TRBJ2-5, with 7 nucleotides matching TRBD2. This CDR3 has 14 amino acids. Losses at the gene ends were 6 bases for V and 3 bases for J; bases not matched to a gene: 8. Germline CDR1 reads SGHDT; CDR2 reads YYEEEE. CDR3: CASTPGGSEETQYF. CDR3 coding DNA: TGTGCCAGCACCCCCGGGGGGTCGGAAGAGACCCAGTACTTC.

V is TRBV2 and J is TRBJ1-2, with 9 positions matching TRBD1. Germline CDR1 is SNHLY and CDR2 is FYNNEI. CDR3 size: 15 residues. Trimming took 6 bases from V and 4 from J; bases not matched to a gene: 9. DNA of the CDR3: TGTGCCAGCAGCCCGCGGGACAGGGTTCCCTATGGCTACACCTTC. This sequence encodes CASSPRDRVPYGYTF.

This rearrangement joins TRBV12-5 to TRBJ2-1; TRBD1 matches at 7 bases. The V segment lost 5 bases and the J segment 4 bases; nucleotides outside the gene matches: 5. CDR1 and CDR2 (germline): LGHNT, FRNRAP. This CDR3 has 14 residues. Written as DNA, the CDR3 is TGTGCTAGTGGTCACGGGACAGCTTACAATGAGCAGTTCTTC. Translated: CASGHGTAYNEQFF.

The chain links TRBV6-7 to TRBJ2-6, with D perhaps matching TRBD2 (6 bases). TRBV6-7 belongs to the ORF category, with a function that is uncertain. The CDR3 spans 20 residues. Trimming removed 0 bases from V and 2 bases from J, with 20 bases in between. The chain's CDR3 is CASSYSIGVGDSPGANVLTF. In DNA, the CDR3 is TGTGCCAGCAGTTACTCAATAGGGGTAGGGGACTCCCCTGGGGCCAACGTCCTGACTTTC.

This sequence joins TRBV4-1 and TRBJ2-1; 7 nucleotides line up with TRBD1. The CDR3 is 14 amino acids. Germline V CDR1 and CDR2: MGHRA, YSYEKL. The ends lost 4 bases at V and 4 bases at J; junction bases unmatched: 4. CDR3 DNA sequence: TGCGCCAGCAGCCCCAGGGGGTCATACAATGAGCAGTTCTTC. Translating gives CASSPRGSYNEQFF.

The chain combines TRBV4-3 with TRBJ1-5; no clear D gene. The CDR3 length is 13 residues. Germline CDR1 LGHNA, CDR2 YSLEER. V lost 4 bases, J lost 5 bases, and 9 bases lay in between. The CDR3 loop reads CASSLKRDQPQHF. CDR3 DNA sequence: TGCGCCAGCAGCCTTAAGAGGGATCAGCCCCAGCATTTT.

As to this clone: At one end the junction does not follow the germline gene, possibly because of a read error. V usage is TRBV6-2 or TRBV6-3 and J usage is TRBJ2-2; the match to TRBD2 covers 8 bases. Per germline, CDR1 MNHEY and CDR2 SVGEGT. The CDR3 extends over 19 amino acids. The CDR3 bases are TGTGCCAGCAGCTACTTACTCTCCCGACTAGCGATGAACACCGGGGAGCTGTTTTTT. It specifies CASSYLLSRLAMNTGELFF.

The rearrangement uses TRBV2 and TRBJ1-3, with 7 bases identical to TRBD1. This CDR3 comprises 15 residues. CDR1 is SNHLY, CDR2 FYNNEI, per germline. With V trimmed by 4 bases and J by 2 bases, 5 bases remained unmatched. This CDR3 reads CASSGGRGPGNTIYF. The CDR3 region has the DNA TGTGCCAGCAGTGGGGGAAGGGGGCCTGGAAACACCATATATTTT.

This clone was detected once. The chain couples TRBV7-2 to TRBJ1-2; 9 bases align to TRBD1. The V gene end was trimmed by 4 bases and the J gene end by 3 bases; junction bases not matched to a gene: 6. The CDR3 has 15 amino acids. From germline, CDR1 is SGHTA and CDR2 FQGNSA. In DNA, the CDR3 is TGTGCCAGCAGCTCACCGGGACAGGGCTACTATGGCTACACCTTC. The encoded protein is CASSSPGQGYYGYTF.

This chain uses TRBV28 with TRBJ2-3, with D perhaps TRBD1 (5 bases). This CDR3 spans 16 amino acids. The V end lost 9 bases, the J end lost 2 bases, and 21 bases lay between the germline ends. Germline V gene sequence: CDR1 MDHEN, CDR2 SYDVKM. CDR3 amino acids: CASVTKGQADTDTQYF. CDR3 bases: TGTGCCAGTGTGACAAAGGGGCAGGCTGACACAGATACGCAGTATTTT.